The present TCR beta chain was sequenced within a study of beta chain features in type 1 diabetes. General study results and limits: People with Type 1 diabetes carried modestly yet significantly shorter TCRB CDR3s in all four CD4+ subsets.

The isolated RNA, all of it, was reverse transcribed, so expressed TCRB transcripts were what got sequenced. The data were produced by immunoSEQ multiplex PCR, yet TCRdb's version contains in-frame clones alone and is incomplete. Of under 250,000 clones listed, more than 11% were seen once; the top ten hold approximately 0.02%. The V end was cut by 4 bases, the J end by 5 bases, with 17 bases between. The CDR3 is 15 residues long. Germline V gene sequence: CDR1 SGHAT, CDR2 FQNNGV. This clone was seen only a few times. What it binds is unknown. It was one heparinised blood draw, averaging about 116 mL, that each donor gave. In all sorted populations, purity surpassed 95%.

V gene TRBV11-2 combines with J gene TRBJ2-5, with a possible D match to TRBD2 (7 bases). Sequencing was carried out using naive CD4+ T cells from blood. The origin of this receptor is a young man with type 1 diabetes. The CDR3 DNA reads as TGTGCCAGCAGCTCGTGGGGGGGGCGAGGGGAGACCCAGTACTTC. It specifies CASSSWGGRGETQYF.